This T cell receptor beta chain was profiled in a study of CD8 T cells in ankylosing spondylitis. Study findings and constraints: Seemingly characteristic of ankylosing spondylitis blood was a TCR beta motif consisting of 7 or 8 highly homologous variants. In reactive arthritis synovial fluid and blood, some motif variants had been reported before.

Generation of TCR beta libraries employed quantitative 5'-RACE incorporating molecular barcodes. One entry per CDR3 protein, called by TCRdb with MiXCR from the 5' RACE reads. Here the sample spans approximately 69,000 distinct CDR3 sequences, approximately 5% being singletons. This clonotype was found many times. Its specificity is not known. The source material was blood, either unsorted or a sorted T cell fraction (not recorded which). The TCR comes from a male donor with ankylosing spondylitis or in good health (not recorded which).

The CDR3 loop reads CASSEFGTVAYEQYF. Written as DNA, the CDR3 is TGTGCCAGCAGTGAATTCGGGACTGTCGCCTACGAGCAGTACTTC. The rearrangement uses TRBV25-1 and TRBJ2-7, with D perhaps matching TRBD2 (6 bases). The germline V and J ends were trimmed by 1 base and 2 bases, with 12 bases remaining between them. The germline CDR1 and CDR2 sequences are MGHDK and SYGVNS. This CDR3 is 15 amino acids long.